This TCR beta chain was captured by sequencing in a study of CD8 T cell repertoires and HIV-1 epitope variants. This CDR3 has 13 residues. V lost 6 bases and J lost 1, with 9 bases in between. Germline V gene lookup returns CDR1 SGHTA and CDR2 FQGTGA. With regard to this clone: What it recognizes is unknown.

TCRdb's copy holds only in-frame clones and misses some; the assay was immunoSEQ multiplex PCR. The table records about 2,300 clones, under 75% of them present only once. The receptor comes from a male donor with HIV. Specimen: cultured CD8+ T cells derived from PBMCs. The gene calls are TRBV7-3 and TRBJ1-1; D is uncertain. The CDR3 is CASRDSGNTEAFF. The CDR3 DNA follows: TGTGCCAGCAGGGACTCAGGGAACACTGAAGCTTTCTTT. The full variable domain, with the rest looked up from reference TRBV7-3 and TRBJ1-1, is GAGVSQTPSNKVTEKGKYVELRCDPISGHTALYWYRQSLGQGPEFLIYFQGTGAADDSGLPNDRFFAVRPEGSVSTLKIQRTERGDSAVYLCASRDSGNTEAFFGQGTRLTVV.